These T cell receptor beta chains were read from a single sample in a study of cytomegalovirus exposure and HLA in healthy donors. Generated by immunoSEQ multiplex PCR, the TCRdb table keeps only in-frame clones and is missing some. The repertoire holds roughly 350,000 clones, with approximately 90% as singletons. Sequences were obtained from PBMCs. Receptors originate from a young woman in good health and CMV-seronegative. Each CDR3 is given with its conserved first and last residue. The D gene is left open where the match is weak. Rows may omit the clone size; those that give it use once, few, many or a size class.

J gene	clone size	CDR3 length	D gene	V gene	CDR3 DNA	CDR3 protein
TRBJ2-5	NA	17	TRBD2	TRBV4-3	TGCGCCAGCAGCCAAGATATAACGGGAGGGCCGGGAGAGACCCAGTACTTC	CASSQDITGGPGETQYF
TRBJ2-7	NA	15	TRBD2	TRBV7-2	TGTGCCAGCAGCCGCACAGCGGGAGGGCACTACGAGCAGTACTTC	CASSRTAGGHYEQYF
TRBJ2-2	NA	14	TRBD2	TRBV27	TGTGCCAGCACCAGCGGGAGGGGGACCGGGGAGCTGTTTTTT	CASTSGRGTGELFF
TRBJ1-2	few	14	NA	TRBV9	TGTGCCAGCAGCCTCGATCTCCACGGCTATGGCTACACCTTC	CASSLDLHGYGYTF
TRBJ2-1	NA	17	NA	TRBV9	TGTGCCAGCAGCCCCAGCGGTGCGGGACCCTCCTACAATGAGCAGTTCTTC	CASSPSGAGPSYNEQFF
TRBJ1-2	NA	15	NA	TRBV28	TGTGCCAGCAGTGCTACAGGGATAGGGAACTATGGCTACACCTTC	CASSATGIGNYGYTF
TRBJ2-3	once	16	NA	TRBV1	TGCACCAGCAGCCCCCGGGGGACTAGCGGGACACATACGCAGTATTTT	CTSSPRGTSGTHTQYF
TRBJ2-7	NA	13	NA	TRBV7-3	TGTGCCAGCAGCACCACAGGGGCGGGGGAGCAGTACTTC	CASSTTGAGEQYF
TRBJ1-5	NA	14	NA	TRBV2	TGTGCCAGCAGACACAGGTATAGCAATCAGCCCCAGCATTTT	CASRHRYSNQPQHF
TRBJ2-7	NA	16	TRBD2	TRBV9	TGTGCCAGCAGCGCAAGCCCCCTAGCGGGGGACGCGGGGCAGTACTTC	CASSASPLAGDAGQYF
TRBJ2-5	NA	18	TRBD2	TRBV7-9	TGTGCCAGCAGCTCCGCGGTTCCGGTAGCGGGTGTGTGGGAGACCCAGTACTTC	CASSSAVPVAGVWETQYF
TRBJ1-1	NA	13	NA	TRBV6-1	TGTGCCAGCAGTGAACAGGGGAACACTGAAGCTTTCTTT	CASSEQGNTEAFF
TRBJ2-3	NA	15	TRBD2	TRBV27	TGTGCCAGCACCCTAGGCGGGAGTGGAGCAGATACGCAGTATTTT	CASTLGGSGADTQYF
TRBJ2-6	NA	17	NA	TRBV15	TGTGCCACCAGCAGAGAGGGGGCATCGGGAGGGGCCAACGTCCTGACTTTC	CATSREGASGGANVLTF
TRBJ2-3	NA	15	TRBD2	TRBV27	TGTGCCAGCAGTCTAGCGGGAGGCTTCACAGATACGCAGTATTTT	CASSLAGGFTDTQYF
TRBJ2-5	NA	15	TRBD2	TRBV27	TGTGCCAGCAGTTTAAGTAGCGGGAGCGGCGAGACCCAGTACTTC	CASSLSSGSGETQYF
TRBJ2-7	NA	15	NA	TRBV7-9	TGTGCCAGCAGCTTGGGGGCCGGAACACTTTACGAGCAGTACTTC	CASSLGAGTLYEQYF
TRBJ2-3	NA	15	TRBD2	TRBV27	TGTGCCAGCAGTTCCACCCTAGCGGGAGGGGATACGCAGTATTTT	CASSSTLAGGDTQYF
TRBJ2-7	few	14	NA	TRBV6-5	TGTGCCAGCAGTCGACAGGTAGCGCCTTACGAGCAGTACTTC	CASSRQVAPYEQYF
TRBJ2-7	NA	14	NA	TRBV19	TGTGCCAGTAGTGCCTACAGCGGACTCACCGAGCAGTACTTC	CASSAYSGLTEQYF
TRBJ1-2	NA	13	TRBD1	TRBV6-5	TGTGCCAGCAGCCGTGACAGGGTCAGAGGCTACACCTTC	CASSRDRVRGYTF
TRBJ2-2	NA	12	NA	TRBV7-2	TGTGCCAGCAGCTTCGACACCGGGGAGCTGTTTTTT	CASSFDTGELFF
TRBJ2-7	NA	15	TRBD2	TRBV6-5	TGTGCCAGCAGACCCCCAGTCGGGAGGGGATACGAGCAGTACTTC	CASRPPVGRGYEQYF
TRBJ2-7	NA	14	TRBD1	TRBV6-6	TGTGCCAGCAGGTTTGCGGGACAGGACTACGAGCAGTACTTC	CASRFAGQDYEQYF
TRBJ1-4	NA	14	TRBD1	TRBV11-1	TGTGCCAGCTCCGGAGGACAGGCGGATGAAAAACTGTTTTTT	CASSGGQADEKLFF
TRBJ1-2	once	14	NA	TRBV29-1	TGCAGCGTTGCCTCCGCAGGGGCTCCCTATGGCTACACCTTC	CSVASAGAPYGYTF
TRBJ1-2	once	13	NA	TRBV9	TGTGCCAGCAGCGTCGGGTCGGAGTATGGCTACACCTTC	CASSVGSEYGYTF
TRBJ2-5	NA	15	NA	TRBV5-4	TGTGCCAGCAGCCCGGATGGGGGGAGTTTAGAGACCCAGTACTTC	CASSPDGGSLETQYF
TRBJ1-5	NA	18	NA	TRBV7-8	TGTGCCAGCAGCTTAGGGGTAAGGGGCGATTATAGCAATCAGCCCCAGCATTTT	CASSLGVRGDYSNQPQHF
TRBJ1-1	NA	16	TRBD1	TRBV15	TGTGCCACCAGCAGCAGCTCAGACAGGGCGAACACTGAAGCTTTCTTT	CATSSSSDRANTEAFF
TRBJ2-7	NA	12	NA	TRBV18	TGTGCCAGCTCACCGGACAGATACGAGCAGTACTTC	CASSPDRYEQYF
TRBJ2-2	NA	17	TRBD2	TRBV9	TGTGCCAGCAGTACGGGACTAGCGGGAGGGGACACCGGGGAGCTGTTTTTT	CASSTGLAGGDTGELFF
TRBJ2-7	once	15	NA	TRBV4-3	TGCGCCAGCAGCCAAGATGCAGGCCAGACCTACGAGCAGTACTTC	CASSQDAGQTYEQYF
TRBJ1-1	NA	13	TRBD1	TRBV6-5	TGTGCCAGCAGTTGGGGACAGACGGGTGGGGCTTTCTTT	CASSWGQTGGAFF
TRBJ2-2	many	14	NA	TRBV5-1	TGCGCCAGCAGCATGGCCTGGGGCTCCGGGGAGCTGTTTTTT	CASSMAWGSGELFF
TRBJ2-4	NA	16	TRBD1	TRBV27	TGTGCCAGCAGTTTAATGGGACAGGGAAACAAAAACATTCAGTACTTC	CASSLMGQGNKNIQYF
TRBJ1-2	NA	15	TRBD1	TRBV7-6	TGTGCCAGCAGCTTAGGGGCAGGGGGACTTAATGGCTACACCTTC	CASSLGAGGLNGYTF
TRBJ1-2	NA	15	TRBD1	TRBV5-1	TGCGCCAGCAGCTGGGGGGACAGGTCTAACTATGGCTACACCTTC	CASSWGDRSNYGYTF
TRBJ2-7	NA	15	NA	TRBV9	TGTGCCAGCAGCCCGCCAGGGGGAGACGGGAGCGAGCAGTACTTC	CASSPPGGDGSEQYF
TRBJ2-5	NA	11	NA	TRBV20-1	TGCAGTGCTAGCTCTCGGGGGACCCAGTACTTC	CSASSRGTQYF
TRBJ2-1	NA	16	TRBD1	TRBV5-1	TGCGCCAGCAGCCCGGGACAGGCTAGCTCCTACAATGAGCAGTTCTTC	CASSPGQASSYNEQFF
TRBJ2-7	NA	17	NA	TRBV27	TGTGCCAGCACATTAACTTCGACCGGACTGGGATCCTACGAGCAGTACTTC	CASTLTSTGLGSYEQYF
TRBJ2-7	NA	14	TRBD2	TRBV27	TGTGCCAGCGGAACTAGCGGGAGCTTCGGCGAGCAGTACTTC	CASGTSGSFGEQYF
TRBJ2-7	NA	15	NA	TRBV18	TGTGCCAGCTCACCACAGACAGCCTGGTCCTACGAGCAGTACTTC	CASSPQTAWSYEQYF
TRBJ2-1	NA	15	NA	TRBV19	TGTGCCAGTAGTATCACCGGGAGTAACTACAATGAGCAGTTCTTC	CASSITGSNYNEQFF
TRBJ2-2	NA	15	TRBD2	TRBV15	TGTGCCACCAGCAAACCGGGACTAGCTTCCGGGGAGCTGTTTTTT	CATSKPGLASGELFF
TRBJ2-3	NA	13	NA	TRBV7-9	TGTGCCAGCAGCCCCTCCCGCACAGATACGCAGTATTTT	CASSPSRTDTQYF
TRBJ2-7	NA	13	TRBD1	TRBV7-7	TGTGCTAGCAGCGCTGGACAGGGTTCTGAGCAGTACTTC	CASSAGQGSEQYF
TRBJ2-7	NA	15	TRBD2	TRBV15	TGTGCCACCAGCAGAGCTTTAGCGGGAGTCTACGAGCAGTACTTC	CATSRALAGVYEQYF
TRBJ2-1	NA	13	NA	TRBV11-2	TGTGCCAGCCGGGGTAGCGCCTCGGGAGAGCAGTTCTTC	CASRGSASGEQFF
TRBJ1-2	once	16	NA	TRBV13	TGTGCCAGCAGCTTAATGAGTGGACAGAAACACTATGGCTACACCTTC	CASSLMSGQKHYGYTF
TRBJ1-5	NA	13	NA	TRBV5-5	TGTGCCAGCAGCTTGACAGGGACACAGCCCCAGCATTTT	CASSLTGTQPQHF
TRBJ1-1	NA	12	TRBD1	TRBV28	TGTGCCAGCAGTTTATGGAACAGGGGCGCTTTCTTT	CASSLWNRGAFF
TRBJ1-2	NA	12	NA	TRBV29-1	TGCAGCATTCAGGTAGCGAACTATGGCTACACCTTC	CSIQVANYGYTF
TRBJ2-1	NA	16	NA	TRBV7-2	TGTGCCAGCAGCTTAGGCCTCTCGAGGTCCTACAATGAGCAGTTCTTC	CASSLGLSRSYNEQFF
TRBJ2-7	NA	17	NA	TRBV23-1	TGCGCCAGCAGTCAATCGCCTCGTATGACAATCTCCTACGAGCAGTACTTC	CASSQSPRMTISYEQYF
TRBJ2-7	NA	15	NA	TRBV19	TGTGCCAGTAGTATCCAGTCAGGGGTAACCTACGAGCAGTACTTC	CASSIQSGVTYEQYF
TRBJ2-2	NA	16	TRBD2	TRBV29-1	TGCAGCGTTGAGGCTAGCGGGAGGGCCCAAACCGGGGAGCTGTTTTTT	CSVEASGRAQTGELFF
TRBJ1-5	NA	16	NA	TRBV7-9	TGTGCCAGCAGCTTGGCACGGTCGGACTGGGAGCAGCCCCAGCATTTT	CASSLARSDWEQPQHF
TRBJ2-7	NA	14	NA	TRBV7-2	TGTGCCAGCCTTGGGACGGGACTTTCCTACGAGCAGTACTTC	CASLGTGLSYEQYF